The 26 T cell receptor beta chains given below trace back to one sample, sequenced in a study of T cells after yellow fever vaccination. TCRdb re-called the 5' RACE reads through MiXCR, storing one row per CDR3 protein. The sample holds 170,000 or so distinct CDR3 sequences, about 6.2% seen once. The specimen was CD4+ T cells sorted from PBMCs, collected on the day of the first yellow fever vaccination. Receptors originate from a man younger than 35 who received the YFV17D yellow fever vaccine.

A word on this clonotype: Since a much larger clone is just one base distant, this may be a read error. The DNA of the CDR3 is TGTACCAGCAGCTCAAGGGCGGAGACCCAGTACTTC. Amino acids: CTSSSRAETQYF. The V and J genes are TRBV7-2 and TRBJ2-5, with D unresolved. V dropped 4 bases and J dropped 5 bases, with 8 bases sitting between them. Germline-derived CDR1 and CDR2 are SGHTA and FQGNSA. This CDR3 contains 12 residues.

The rearrangement links TRBV7-2 to TRBJ1-3; no definite D call. CDR3 length: 15 residues. CDR1 is SGHTA, CDR2 FQGNSA, per germline. Deletions cut 6 bases from V and 0 bases from J, with 12 bases between. The CDR3: CASSTTRVSGNTIYF. The CDR3 region has the DNA TGTGCCAGCAGTACTACAAGGGTCTCTGGAAACACCATATATTTT. The entire variable domain, with the rest obtained from reference TRBV7-2 and TRBJ1-3, is as follows: GAGVSQSPSNKVTEKGKDVELRCDPISGHTALYWYRQSLGQGLEFLIYFQGNSAPDKSGLPSDRFSAERTGGSVSTLTIQRTQQEDSAVYLCASSTTRVSGNTIYFGEGSWLTVV.

This clonotype was counted many times. This chain uses TRBV28 with TRBJ2-5; 8 bases match TRBD1. The CDR3 consists of 14 residues. Germline CDR1 and CDR2: MDHEN and SYDVKM. V lost 7 bases to trimming and J lost 5 bases; unmatched junction nucleotides: 9. The CDR3 is CASISGGAGETQYF. The CDR3 nucleotides are TGTGCCAGCATTTCAGGGGGCGCCGGGGAGACCCAGTACTTC. Looking up the rest from reference TRBV28 and TRBJ2-5 gives the full variable domain: DVKVTQSSRYLVKRTGEKVFLECVQDMDHENMFWYRQDPGLGLRLIYFSYDVKMKEKGDIPEGYSVSREKKERFSLILESASTNQTSMYLCASISGGAGETQYFGPGTRLLVL.

This clonotype showed up just a few times. The chain uses TRBV21-1 and TRBJ2-7; TRBD1 was called by the table and not checked on the DNA. TRBV21-1 is classified as a pseudogene. The CDR3 is made up of 12 amino acids. Written as DNA, the CDR3 is TGTGCCAGCAGCAAAGGAGGGACCGAGCAGTACGTC. Residues: CASSKGGTEQYV.

In its sample, this clonotype was seen many times. V gene TRBV7-2 combines with J gene TRBJ1-3, with a possible D match to TRBD1 (5 bases). This CDR3 is built from 14 residues. V gave up 5 bases and J gave up 5 bases, with 13 bases separating them. Germline lookup yields CDR1 SGHTA and CDR2 FQGNSA. CDR3 in amino acids: CASSRGTARNTIYF. The CDR3 nucleotides read TGTGCCAGCAGCCGGGGGACGGCTAGAAACACCATATATTTT.

A few counts support this clonotype. V and J are TRBV18 and TRBJ2-5; D is unclear. The V and J ends lost 1 base and 2 bases respectively, with 5 bases between them. Germline CDR1 and CDR2: KGHSH and LQKENI. The CDR3 consists of 13 residues. CDR3 sequence reads: CASSPRQQETQYF. The CDR3 nucleotides are TGTGCCAGCTCACCACGCCAACAAGAGACCCAGTACTTC.

This clonotype was observed a few times. The genes are TRBV9 and TRBJ2-3; D remains ambiguous. From germline, CDR1 is SGDLS and CDR2 YYNGEE. The CDR3 spans 12 residues. V lost 2 bases and J lost 8, with 9 bases in between. CDR3 region: CASSVSSSTQYF. CDR3 DNA sequence: TGTGCCAGCAGCGTTAGTAGTAGTACGCAGTATTTT.

This clonotype was detected only a few times. V gene TRBV20-1 combines with J gene TRBJ1-1, with TRBD1 as a possible D gene (6 bases). V was cut by 4 bases and J by 4 bases, with 16 bases left in between. The CDR3 covers 14 residues. CDR1 and CDR2 (germline): DFQATT, SNEGSKA (reference sequence). CDR3 region: CSANRQVSGTEAFF. The CDR3 region has the DNA TGCAGTGCTAATCGACAGGTGTCGGGCACTGAAGCTTTCTTT.

The chain carries TRBV4-2 and TRBJ2-1; 9 bases are shared with TRBD2. Per germline, CDR1 LGHNA and CDR2 YNFKEQ. The CDR3 runs 14 residues. Unmatched junction bases numbered 3, after V lost 3 bases and J lost 6 bases. CDR3 in amino acids: CASSQAGGSNEQFF. The CDR3 DNA reads TGTGCCAGCAGCCAGGCGGGGGGGTCCAATGAGCAGTTCTTC.

This clonotype turned up a few times. The chain links TRBV30 to TRBJ1-5; TRBD1 might be the D (6 bases). CDR1 GTSNPN and CDR2 SVGIG come from the germline V gene (reference sequence). Trimming took 0 bases from V and 1 from J, leaving 10 bases between them. This CDR3 spans 15 amino acids. The CDR3 loop reads CAWSVMGASNQPQHF. The CDR3 nucleotides read TGTGCCTGGAGTGTTATGGGGGCGAGCAATCAGCCCCAGCATTTT.

The V and J genes are TRBV4-1 and TRBJ1-1; D is ambiguous. V lost 6 bases and J lost 5, with 16 bases in between. CDR3 size: 14 residues. In germline, CDR1 is MGHRA, CDR2 YSYEKL. The CDR3 region has the DNA TGCGCCAGCAGGGGAGATAACTTTTTAACTGAAGCTTTCTTT. Its protein product is CASRGDNFLTEAFF.

The CDR3 sequence: CASSQGSRGQSNEQFF. In DNA form, the CDR3 reads TGTGCCAGCAGCCAAGGATCTAGGGGCCAGTCGAATGAGCAGTTCTTC. The rearrangement links TRBV3-1 to TRBJ2-1; D possibly corresponds to TRBD1 (5 bases). Trimming pared 1 base from V and 7 bases from J, leaving 17 bases between. This CDR3 has 16 amino acids. The germline V gene has CDR1 LGHDT and CDR2 YNNKEL (reference sequence).

This clonotype was seen ten or more times. V gene TRBV5-1 combines with J gene TRBJ2-6; D perhaps matches TRBD2 (5 bases). Germline-derived CDR1 and CDR2 are SGHRS and YFSETQ. The V and J ends lost 0 bases and 0 bases respectively, with 10 bases between them. The CDR3 sequence is 17 residues long. The CDR3 region has the DNA TGCGCCAGCAGCTTGGGGACTCCTAGCTCTGGGGCCAACGTCCTGACTTTC. Translating gives CASSLGTPSSGANVLTF. The full variable domain, in which reference TRBV5-1 and TRBJ2-6 provide the parts outside the CDR3, is KAGVTQTPRYLIKTRGQQVTLSCSPISGHRSVSWYQQTPGQGLQFLFEYFSETQRNKGNFPGRFSGRQFSNSRSEMNVSTLELGDSALYLCASSLGTPSSGANVLTFGAGSRLTVL.

This clonotype was recorded a few times. The rearrangement joins TRBV7-2 to TRBJ2-5, with 8 positions matching TRBD2. This CDR3 has 14 residues. The ends lost 5 bases at V and 5 bases at J; junction bases unmatched: 7. Germline CDR1 is SGHTA and CDR2 is FQGNSA. The CDR3 nucleotides are TGTGCCAGCAGCCGGGCGGGGGGAAGGGAGACCCAGTACTTC. Translating it yields CASSRAGGRETQYF.

This clonotype was observed many times. The chain employs TRBV7-8 and TRBJ1-1; D may be TRBD1 (5 bases). The V gene's germline CDR1 is SGHVS and CDR2 FQNEAQ. The CDR3 has 14 amino acids. V lost 1 base and J 7 bases, leaving 13 bases between the germline ends. Written as DNA, the CDR3 is TGTGCCAGCAGCTTAGAACCAGGGAGAATTGAAGCTTTCTTT. It encodes CASSLEPGRIEAFF.

This clonotype has ten or more counts. The J gene is TRBJ2-3, the V gene TRBV20-1; TRBD1 might be the D (6 bases). V lost 4 bases, J lost 4 bases, and 12 bases lay in between. The germline CDR1 and CDR2 sequences are DFQATT and SNEGSKA (reference sequence). CDR3 length: 13 amino acids. The CDR3 reads CSATRGPPDTQYF. DNA of the CDR3: TGCAGTGCTACCAGGGGTCCTCCAGATACGCAGTATTTT.

This clonotype has a count of ten or more. The chain combines TRBV18 with TRBJ2-5; the D gene is possibly TRBD1 (5 bases). Germline CDR1 is KGHSH and CDR2 is LQKENI. Between the trimmed V and J ends, which lost 5 bases and 1 base, there was a span of 14 bases. The CDR3 has 15 residues. CDR3 sequence: CASSAKTATQETQYF. The CDR3 coding sequence is TGTGCCAGCTCAGCCAAGACAGCAACCCAAGAGACCCAGTACTTC.

This clonotype was seen repeatedly, ten times or more. The chain carries TRBV20-1 and TRBJ2-3, with TRBD2 identical over 14 bases. Germline CDR1 DFQATT, CDR2 SNEGSKA (reference sequence). V was clipped by 6 bases and J by 6 bases; unmatched bases: 8. CDR3 length: 15 residues. In DNA, the CDR3 is TGCAGTGCACGACTAGCGGGGGGGAGGATGGATACGCAGTATTTT. Protein: CSARLAGGRMDTQYF.

This clonotype has only a few counts. The chain combines TRBV4-2 with TRBJ1-1, with unresolved D. The V and J ends lost 0 bases and 6 bases respectively, with 5 bases between them. This CDR3 comprises 12 residues. Germline-derived CDR1 and CDR2 are LGHNA and YNFKEQ. CDR3 sequence: CASSQESSEAFF. The CDR3 coding sequence is TGTGCCAGCAGCCAAGAGTCTTCTGAAGCTTTCTTT.

This clonotype was found many times. The V and J genes are TRBV29-1 and TRBJ2-3, with D tentatively TRBD1 or TRBD2 (5 bases each). The germline V gene has CDR1 SQVTM and CDR2 ANQGSEA. This CDR3 has 15 amino acids. Trimming took 6 bases from V and 4 from J, leaving 20 bases between them. CDR3 DNA: TGCAGCGTCGCTGGGACGGACTCTTCGGCAGATACGCAGTATTTT. It yields the protein CSVAGTDSSADTQYF.

The chain is built from TRBV6-1 and TRBJ1-2; TRBD1 matches 8 bases. The V gene end was trimmed by 7 bases and the J gene end by 14 bases; junction bases not matched to a gene: 12. Germline CDR1 MNHNS, CDR2 SASEGT. The CDR3 runs 12 residues. The CDR3 DNA reads as TGTGCCAGCACCCCCGCCCAGGGGGCGGGAACCTTC. This codes for CASTPAQGAGTF.

This clonotype was seen a few times. This rearrangement joins TRBV6-5 to TRBJ1-4; 11 bases are shared with TRBD1. Per germline, CDR1 MNHEY and CDR2 SVGAGI. CDR3 length equals 17 residues. V gave up 5 bases and J gave up 8 bases; unmatched junction bases: 13. CDR3 sequence reads: CASSRDRVGTGGEKLFF. Here the CDR3 DNA reads TGTGCCAGCAGTCGTGACCGCGTGGGGACAGGGGGAGAAAAACTGTTTTTT.

This clonotype appeared a few times. The V call is TRBV7-3, the J call TRBJ2-1; 9 nucleotides match TRBD1. The V and J ends lost 6 bases and 0 bases, in that order; junction bases with no gene match: 6. The CDR3 sequence is 16 residues long. CDR1 is SGHTA, CDR2 FQGTGA, per germline. CDR3 sequence reads: CASSIQGAGSYNEQFF. CDR3 sequence (DNA): TGTGCCAGCAGTATACAGGGGGCCGGCTCCTACAATGAGCAGTTCTTC.

This clonotype was counted between two and nine times. The CDR3 DNA reads as TGTGCCAGCAGTGCCACAGGGGTGAACACTGAAGCTTTCTTT. Protein sequence: CASSATGVNTEAFF. V and J are TRBV12-3 or TRBV12-4 and TRBJ1-1; TRBD1 aligns across 7 bases. The CDR3 consists of 14 residues. J lost 0 bases, V lost 5 bases, and 3 bases had no gene match.

This clonotype was counted between two and nine times. This chain uses TRBV12-3 or TRBV12-4 with TRBJ2-2, with D perhaps assigned TRBD1 or TRBD2 (6 bases each). The CDR3 extends over 16 amino acids. Trimming removed 6 bases at V and 6 bases at J, with 20 bases between. The CDR3 loop is CASRIDRSGAPGELFF. The CDR3 DNA follows: TGTGCCAGCAGAATTGACCGTTCGGGGGCCCCCGGGGAGCTGTTTTTT.

This clonotype was counted between two and nine times. This chain joins TRBV5-1 and TRBJ1-5; unclear D gene. Germline V gives CDR1 SGHRS, CDR2 YFSETQ. The length of the CDR3 is 15 residues. Between the trimmed V and J ends, which lost 4 bases and 4 bases, there was a span of 15 bases. CDR3 DNA: TGCGCCAGCAGCCCCGACCCAGGTCCTAATCAGCCCCAGCATTTT. Translating it yields CASSPDPGPNQPQHF.